One sample yielded the 3 T cell receptor beta chains listed below, sequenced in a study of shared T cell receptors in the human thymus. Repertoires were generated with immunoSEQ multiplex PCR, while TCRdb's copy carries only in-frame clones and drops some. The sample lists 700,000 or so clones; 75% to 90% were seen once. These data also formed part of another study, on human thymus T cells.

The specimen was thymocytes. These receptors came from a girl younger than two with a congenital heart defect.

This clone was seen only once. The V and J genes are TRBV14 and TRBJ1-6, with D possibly TRBD1 on 6 matching bases. The CDR3 has 21 residues. V was cut by 4 bases and J by 7 bases, with 32 bases left in between. The V gene's germline CDR1 is SGHDN and CDR2 FVKESK. The CDR3 reads CASSPVSASIASSQGNSPLHF. Here the CDR3 DNA reads TGTGCCAGCAGCCCAGTGTCGGCGTCAATCGCAAGTTCCCAGGGGAATTCACCCCTCCACTTT. Together with reference TRBV14 and TRBJ1-6, the CDR3 gives the full variable domain: EAGVTQFPSHSVIEKGQTVTLRCDPISGHDNLYWYRRVMGKEIKFLLHFVKESKQDESGMPNNRFLAERTGGTYSTLKVQPAELEDSGVYFCASSPVSASIASSQGNSPLHFGNGTRLTVT.

This chain connects TRBV27 to TRBJ2-5; TRBD2 agrees at 8 bases. J gave up 5 bases and V 2 bases, and 7 bases lay outside the gene matches. Looked up from germline, CDR1 is MNHEY and CDR2 is SMNVEV (reference sequence). The CDR3 is 15 residues long. CDR3 region: CASSLTGGRWETQYF. The CDR3 coding sequence is TGTGCCAGCAGTTTAACGGGGGGGCGATGGGAGACCCAGTACTTC.

The chain has TRBV6-5 and TRBJ1-2; no reliable D call. CDR1 is MNHEY, CDR2 SVGAGI, per germline. This CDR3 contains 14 residues. The V gene lost 5 bases and the J gene lost 5 bases, with 15 bases spanning the gap. The CDR3 loop reads CASSRGPPLYGYTF. In nucleotides, the CDR3 is TGTGCCAGCAGTCGAGGGCCTCCTCTTTATGGCTACACCTTC.